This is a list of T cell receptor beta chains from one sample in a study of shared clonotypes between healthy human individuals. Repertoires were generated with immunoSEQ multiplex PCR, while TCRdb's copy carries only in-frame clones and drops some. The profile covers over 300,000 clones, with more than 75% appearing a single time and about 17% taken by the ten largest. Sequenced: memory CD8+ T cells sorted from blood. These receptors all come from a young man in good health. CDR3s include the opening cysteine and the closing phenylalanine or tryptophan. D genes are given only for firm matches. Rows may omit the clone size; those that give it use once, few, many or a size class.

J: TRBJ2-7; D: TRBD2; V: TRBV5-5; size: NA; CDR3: CASSLANLAGGRPYEQYF; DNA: TGTGCCAGCAGCTTGGCCAACCTAGCGGGAGGTCGGCCCTACGAGCAGTACTTC
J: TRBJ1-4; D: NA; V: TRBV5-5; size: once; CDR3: CASSFSAVNEKLFF; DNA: TGTGCCAGCAGCTTCTCGGCAGTCAATGAAAAACTGTTTTTT
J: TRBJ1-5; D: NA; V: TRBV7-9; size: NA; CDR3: CASSLGFGDGSNQPQHF; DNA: TGTGCCAGCAGCTTAGGGTTTGGGGACGGGAGCAATCAGCCCCAGCATTTT
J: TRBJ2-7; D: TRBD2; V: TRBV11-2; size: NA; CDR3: CASSSLAGSYEQYF; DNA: TGTGCCAGCAGCTCACTAGCGGGGAGCTACGAGCAGTACTTC
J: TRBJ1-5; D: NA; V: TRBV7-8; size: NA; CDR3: CASSLAHQVEGNQPQHF; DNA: TGTGCCAGCAGCTTAGCCCATCAGGTGGAGGGCAATCAGCCCCAGCATTTT
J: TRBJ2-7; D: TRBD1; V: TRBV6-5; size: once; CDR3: CASSARQGSPYEQYF; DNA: TGTGCCAGCAGTGCGCGACAGGGGTCGCCCTACGAGCAGTACTTC
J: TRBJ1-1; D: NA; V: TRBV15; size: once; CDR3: CATSRDGVGTRTAEAFF; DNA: TGTGCCACCAGCAGAGATGGGGTCGGGACACGGACTGCTGAAGCTTTCTTT
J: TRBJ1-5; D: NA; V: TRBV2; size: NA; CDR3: CASSDRISNQPQHF; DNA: TGTGCCAGCAGTGACAGGATTAGCAATCAGCCCCAGCATTTT
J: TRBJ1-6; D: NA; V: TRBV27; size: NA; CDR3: CASSIGGNSPLHF; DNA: TGTGCCAGCAGTATCGGGGGGAATTCACCCCTCCACTTT
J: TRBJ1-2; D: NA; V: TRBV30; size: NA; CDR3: CAWSVGGGRYGYTF; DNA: TGTGCCTGGAGTGTCGGGGGCGGAAGGTATGGCTACACCTTC